One and the same sample provided the 20 T cell receptor beta chains below, sequenced in a study of cytomegalovirus exposure and HLA in healthy donors. The PCR contained 60 Vbeta and 13 Jbeta primers. Profiling relied on immunoSEQ multiplex PCR, and the TCRdb table lists in-frame clones only, not all of them. The sample consists of 100,000 or so clones, roughly three fifths of them appearing once. The sample was PBMCs. Receptors originate from a man younger than 40 in good health and CMV-seropositive.

The genes are TRBV9 and TRBJ2-7; no reliable D call. V lost 4 bases and J lost 5, with 10 bases in between. The CDR3 consists of 12 residues. Germline CDR1 SGDLS, CDR2 YYNGEE. CDR3 residues: CASSPSRDEQYF. The CDR3 bases are TGTGCCAGCAGCCCCTCCCGGGACGAGCAGTACTTC. The full variable domain, rest sourced from reference TRBV9 and TRBJ2-7, is DSGVTQTPKHLITATGQRVTLRCSPRSGDLSVYWYQQSLDQGLQFLIQYYNGEERAKGNILERFSAQQFPDLHSELNLSSLELGDSALYFCASSPSRDEQYFGPGTRLTVT.

A note on this clone: Sequence at one end of the junction differs from germline and may be a read error. The chain employs TRBV7-9 and TRBJ1-2; D gene unclear. CDR1 is SEHNR and CDR2 is FQNEAQ in the germline V gene (reference sequence). There are 11 residues in the CDR3. CDR3 sequence reads: CASSSPLTQYF. The CDR3 DNA sequence: TGTGCCAGCAGCTCACCGCTTACCCAGTATTTC. Drawing the rest from reference TRBV7-9 and TRBJ1-2, the complete variable domain is DTGVSQNPRHKITKRGQNVTFRCDPISEHNRLYWYRQTLGQGPEFLTYFQNEAQLEKSRLLSDRFSAERPKGSFSTLEIQRTEQGDSAMYLCASSSPLTQYFGSGTRLTVV.

This clone was counted a few times. The chain is built from TRBV6-5 and TRBJ1-1, with D perhaps matching TRBD1 (5 bases). The CDR3 totals 14 residues. V lost 4 bases to trimming and J lost 1 base, with 10 bases between them. The germline gives CDR1 MNHEY, CDR2 SVGAGI. DNA of the CDR3: TGTGCCAGCAGTTTAGGACATCGGAACACTGAAGCTTTCTTT. Protein: CASSLGHRNTEAFF.

This clone occurred once. The chain carries TRBV6-5 and TRBJ1-1, with D possibly being TRBD1 (6 bases). Germline V lookup: CDR1 MNHEY, CDR2 SVGAGI. The CDR3 extends over 11 amino acids. The V and J ends lost 6 bases and 9 bases respectively, with 11 bases between them. The CDR3 nucleotides are TGTGCCAGCAGGTATACAGGGAAAGCTTTCTTT. Encoded protein: CASRYTGKAFF.

The chain recombines TRBV2 with TRBJ2-6, with D possibly matching TRBD1 (5 bases). Trimming took 7 bases from V and 4 from J, leaving 14 bases between them. CDR3 length: 15 amino acids. Germline V gene data show CDR1 as SNHLY and CDR2 as FYNNEI. For the CDR3, the DNA is TGTGCCAGCACCCACCAGGGTATCGGGGCCAACGTCCTGACTTTC. As protein: CASTHQGIGANVLTF.

The genes are TRBV5-3 and TRBJ2-7; no definite D call. Being an ORF, TRBV5-3 has a function that is uncertain. V gave up 5 bases and J gave up 4 bases, with 10 bases separating them. The CDR3 is 12 residues long. The DNA of the CDR3 is TGTGCCAGAAGTACAGCAATATACGAGCAGTACTTC. This codes for CARSTAIYEQYF.

The rearrangement links TRBV5-8 to TRBJ2-7, with D possibly matching TRBD1 (5 bases). Germline V gene sequence: CDR1 SGHTS, CDR2 YDEGEE. This CDR3 spans 15 amino acids. Trimming removed 3 bases at V and 2 bases at J, with 15 bases between. The CDR3 DNA is TGTGCCAGCAGCTCCCAGGGTCCATCCACCTACGAGCAGTACTTC. This sequence encodes CASSSQGPSTYEQYF.

The chain employs TRBV6-6 and TRBJ2-2; D possibly corresponds to TRBD2 (6 bases). The length of the CDR3 is 12 residues. Germline CDR1 and CDR2: MNHNY and SVGAGI (reference sequence). With 4 bases removed from V and 6 bases from J, the gap between germline ends came to 6 bases. The CDR3 protein is CASSWGAGELFF. In nucleotides, the CDR3 is TGTGCCAGCAGTTGGGGGGCCGGGGAGCTGTTTTTT.

In its sample, this clone was seen a few times. The gene calls are TRBV18 and TRBJ1-2, with 7 bases matching TRBD1. This CDR3 region has 14 residues. Unmatched junction bases numbered 5, after V lost 6 bases and J lost 1 base. The germline V gene has CDR1 KGHSH and CDR2 LQKENI. CDR3 sequence: CASSPGQDNYGYTF. The CDR3 DNA follows: TGTGCCAGCTCCCCTGGACAGGATAACTATGGCTACACCTTC. The whole variable domain, filled in from reference TRBV18 and TRBJ1-2, reads NAGVMQNPRHLVRRRGQEARLRCSPMKGHSHVYWYRQLPEEGLKFMVYLQKENIIDESGMPKERFSAEFPKEGPSILRIQQVVRGDSAAYFCASSPGQDNYGYTFGSGTRLTVV.

The gene calls are TRBV18 and TRBJ2-3, with D perhaps matching TRBD2 (6 bases). V lost 6 bases and J lost 6, with 7 bases in between. This CDR3 comprises 11 residues. Germline V gene data show CDR1 as KGHSH and CDR2 as LQKENI. CDR3 DNA: TGTGCCAGCTCTGGAGGGGATACGCAGTATTTT. It is translated as CASSGGDTQYF.

The rearrangement uses TRBV5-4 and TRBJ1-1; possible D gene TRBD1, 5 bases. The CDR3 runs 13 residues. Between the trimmed V and J ends, which lost 1 base and 4 bases, there was a span of 8 bases. Germline V CDR1 and CDR2: SGHNT, YYREEE (reference sequence). The CDR3 protein is CASSLWGGTEAFF. CDR3 DNA: TGTGCCAGCAGCTTGTGGGGCGGCACTGAAGCTTTCTTT.

This clone was counted only a few times. This specimen includes other DNA sequences encoding the same CDR3. The chain is built from TRBV5-1 and TRBJ2-3; 16 positions match TRBD2. CDR3 length: 17 amino acids. Per the germline V gene, CDR1 is SGHRS and CDR2 is YFSETQ. Unmatched junction bases numbered 10, after V lost 4 bases and J lost 8 bases. CDR3 sequence (DNA): TGCGCCAGCAGCCCGGGACTAGCGGGGGGGCCCATGGGTACGCAGTATTTT. This gives the protein CASSPGLAGGPMGTQYF.

The CDR3 region is CASSTTGNTEAFF. DNA of the CDR3: TGTGCCAGCAGTACAACAGGGAACACTGAAGCTTTCTTT. The rearrangement joins TRBV25-1 to TRBJ1-1; maybe TRBD1 (5 bases). The CDR3 consists of 13 residues. CDR1 is MGHDK and CDR2 is SYGVNS in the germline V gene. V was clipped by 5 bases and J by 1 base, with 8 bases between them.

The rearrangement uses TRBV11-3 and TRBJ2-7; possible D gene TRBD1, 6 bases. The CDR3 runs 12 residues. Germline CDR1 reads SGHNT; CDR2 reads YENEEA. V shed 5 bases and J shed 3 bases, with 8 bases lying between them. Written as DNA, the CDR3 is TGTGCCAGCAGCCGGGACAACTACGAGCAGTACTTC. Amino acids: CASSRDNYEQYF.

J is TRBJ1-1 and V is TRBV5-6; 7 bases agree with TRBD1. This CDR3 spans 12 amino acids. Germline CDR1 is SGHDT and CDR2 is YYEEEE. The V and J ends lost 5 bases and 10 bases, in that order; junction bases with no gene match: 8. DNA for the CDR3: TGTGCCAGCAGATCAGGGGGTGAGGTAGCTTTCTTT. Its translation: CASRSGGEVAFF.

V is TRBV11-2 and J is TRBJ1-2; the match to TRBD1 covers 7 bases. The CDR3 consists of 17 residues. V was clipped by 0 bases and J by 4 bases; unmatched bases: 11. Per the germline V gene, CDR1 is SGHAT and CDR2 is FQNNGV. Here the CDR3 DNA reads TGTGCCAGCAGCTTAGATTCGGGACAGCCTTTTGGCTATGGCTACACCTTC. Amino acid sequence: CASSLDSGQPFGYGYTF.

This clone has a handful of counts. The chain has TRBV18 and TRBJ1-2; the D is unclear. Trimming took 3 bases from V and 3 from J, leaving 8 bases between them. Germline CDR1 is KGHSH and CDR2 is LQKENI. The CDR3 length is 13 residues. As DNA, the CDR3 is TGTGCCAGCTCACCGGAACAGCACTATGGCTACACCTTC. Protein product: CASSPEQHYGYTF.

V is TRBV15 and J is TRBJ2-1; 7 nucleotides align to TRBD2. Per the germline V gene, CDR1 is LNHNV and CDR2 is YYDKDF (reference sequence). The CDR3 consists of 17 residues. Trimming cost V 5 bases and J 0 bases; bases outside gene matches: 10. CDR3 sequence reads: CATSARVGGSSYNEQFF. CDR3 coding DNA: TGTGCCACCAGCGCTCGAGTGGGGGGGAGCTCCTACAATGAGCAGTTCTTC.

This chain uses TRBV27 with TRBJ1-1; 10 bases agree with TRBD1. The germline CDR1 and CDR2 sequences are MNHEY and SMNVEV (reference sequence). V gave up 7 bases and J gave up 0 bases; unmatched junction bases: 5. The CDR3 covers 15 residues. CDR3 DNA sequence: TGTGCCAGCAAATTGGGGACAGGGGTGAACACTGAAGCTTTCTTT. Amino acids: CASKLGTGVNTEAFF.

This clone was observed a few times. V and J are TRBV6-1 and TRBJ2-2, with 10 positions matching TRBD2. The trim removed 4 bases at V and 3 bases at J, leaving 11 bases unmatched. There are 18 residues in the CDR3. Per the germline V gene, CDR1 is MNHNS and CDR2 is SASEGT. The CDR3 DNA reads as TGTGCCAGCAGTGGCAGTGAAGGAGCGGGGGGGGACACCGGGGAGCTGTTTTTT. Amino acids: CASSGSEGAGGDTGELFF.